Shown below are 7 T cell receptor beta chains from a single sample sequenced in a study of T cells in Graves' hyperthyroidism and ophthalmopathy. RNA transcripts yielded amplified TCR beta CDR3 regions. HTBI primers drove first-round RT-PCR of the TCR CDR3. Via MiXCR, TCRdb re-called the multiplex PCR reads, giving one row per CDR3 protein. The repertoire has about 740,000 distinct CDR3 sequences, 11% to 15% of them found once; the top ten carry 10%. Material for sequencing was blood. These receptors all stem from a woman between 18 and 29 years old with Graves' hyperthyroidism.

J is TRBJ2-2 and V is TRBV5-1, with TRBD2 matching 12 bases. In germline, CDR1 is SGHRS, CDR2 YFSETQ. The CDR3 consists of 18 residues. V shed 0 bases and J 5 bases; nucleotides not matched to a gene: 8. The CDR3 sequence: CASSLGLAGVYETGELFF. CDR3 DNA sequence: TGCGCCAGCAGCTTGGGACTAGCGGGAGTCTATGAGACCGGGGAGCTGTTTTTT. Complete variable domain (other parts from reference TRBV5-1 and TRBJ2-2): KAGVTQTPRYLIKTRGQQVTLSCSPISGHRSVSWYQQTPGQGLQFLFEYFSETQRNKGNFPGRFSGRQFSNSRSEMNVSTLELGDSALYLCASSLGLAGVYETGELFFGEGSRLTVL.

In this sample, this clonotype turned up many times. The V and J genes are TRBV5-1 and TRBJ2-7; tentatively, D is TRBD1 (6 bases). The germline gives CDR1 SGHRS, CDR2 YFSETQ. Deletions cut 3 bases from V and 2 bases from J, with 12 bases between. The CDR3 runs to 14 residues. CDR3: CASSSRAGAYEQYF. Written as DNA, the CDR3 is TGCGCCAGCAGCTCGCGGGCAGGGGCCTACGAGCAGTACTTC.

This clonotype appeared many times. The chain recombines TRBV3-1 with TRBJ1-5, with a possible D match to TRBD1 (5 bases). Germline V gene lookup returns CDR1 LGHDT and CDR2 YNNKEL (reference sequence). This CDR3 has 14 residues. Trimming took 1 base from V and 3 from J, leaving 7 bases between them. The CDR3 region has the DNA TGTGCCAGCAGCCAAGGGGGGAACAATCAGCCCCAGCATTTT. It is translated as CASSQGGNNQPQHF.

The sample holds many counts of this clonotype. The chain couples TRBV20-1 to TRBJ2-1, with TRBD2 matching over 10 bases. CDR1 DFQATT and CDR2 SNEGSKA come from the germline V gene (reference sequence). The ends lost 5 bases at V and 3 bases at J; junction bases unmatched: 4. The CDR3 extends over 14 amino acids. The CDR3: CSAATSGVYNEQFF. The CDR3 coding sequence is TGCAGTGCTGCAACTAGCGGGGTCTACAATGAGCAGTTCTTC.

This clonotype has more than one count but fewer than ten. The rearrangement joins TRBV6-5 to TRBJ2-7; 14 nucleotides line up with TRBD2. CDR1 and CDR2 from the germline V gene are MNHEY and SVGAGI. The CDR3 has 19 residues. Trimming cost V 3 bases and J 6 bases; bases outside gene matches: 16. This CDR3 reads CASSYSPGLAGVRLREQYF. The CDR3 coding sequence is TGTGCCAGCAGTTATTCACCGGGACTAGCGGGAGTCAGACTTCGCGAGCAGTACTTC.

In DNA form, the CDR3 reads TGTGCCAGCTCACCCCCGAGGACAGCCGGAGGGGCTGAAGCTTTCTTT. Its protein product is CASSPPRTAGGAEAFF. The chain recombines TRBV18 with TRBJ1-1; the D gene is possibly TRBD1 (6 bases). Deletions cut 3 bases from V and 6 bases from J, with 20 bases between. The CDR3 length is 16 residues. CDR1 and CDR2 (germline): KGHSH, LQKENI.

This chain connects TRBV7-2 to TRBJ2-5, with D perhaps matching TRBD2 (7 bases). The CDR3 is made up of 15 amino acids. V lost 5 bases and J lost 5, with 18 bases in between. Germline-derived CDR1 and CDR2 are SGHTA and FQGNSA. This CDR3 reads CASSARRGGGETQYF. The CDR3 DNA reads TGTGCCAGCAGCGCTAGACGGGGAGGGGGGGAGACCCAGTACTTC.